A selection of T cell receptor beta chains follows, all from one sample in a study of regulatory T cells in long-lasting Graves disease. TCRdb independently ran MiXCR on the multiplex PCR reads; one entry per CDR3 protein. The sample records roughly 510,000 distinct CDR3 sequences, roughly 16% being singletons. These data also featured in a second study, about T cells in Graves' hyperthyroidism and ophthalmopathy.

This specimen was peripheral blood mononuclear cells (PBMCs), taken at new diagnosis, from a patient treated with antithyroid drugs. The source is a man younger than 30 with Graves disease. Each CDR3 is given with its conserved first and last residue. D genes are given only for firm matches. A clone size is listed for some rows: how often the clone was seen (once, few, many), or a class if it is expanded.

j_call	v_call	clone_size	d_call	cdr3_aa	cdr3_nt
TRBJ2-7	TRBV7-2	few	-	CASSSYLARDYEQYF	TGTGCCAGCAGCTCATATCTAGCGAGGGACTACGAGCAGTACTTC
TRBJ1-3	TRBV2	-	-	CASSEARIPGNTIYF	TGTGCCAGCAGTGAAGCACGGATACCTGGAAACACCATATATTTT
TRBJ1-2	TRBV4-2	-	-	CASSQDLGQGAGYTF	TGTGCCAGCAGCCAAGATCTGGGGCAGGGAGCAGGCTACACCTTC
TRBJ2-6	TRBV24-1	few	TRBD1	CATSALQGEANVLTF	TGTGCCACCAGTGCGCTCCAGGGGGAGGCCAACGTCCTGACTTTC
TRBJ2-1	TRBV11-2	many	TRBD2	CASSSLAGGLYNEQFF	TGTGCCAGCAGCTCCCTAGCGGGAGGACTCTACAATGAGCAGTTCTTC
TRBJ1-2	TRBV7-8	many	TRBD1	CASSLDRRGGTSGTGDGYTF	TGTGCCAGCAGCTTAGACAGGAGAGGAGGGACCTCCGGGACAGGGGACGGCTACACCTTC
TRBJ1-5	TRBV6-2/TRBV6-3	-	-	CATGGGRRGGQPQHF	TGTGCCACCGGGGGGGGGCGTCGAGGAGGTCAGCCCCAGCATTTT
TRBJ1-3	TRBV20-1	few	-	CSARDRVGTSIYF	TGCAGTGCTAGAGACAGGGTGGGGACGAGCATATATTTT
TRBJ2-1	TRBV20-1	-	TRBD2	CSAWTSGIDEQFF	TGCAGTGCCTGGACTAGCGGGATTGATGAGCAGTTCTTC
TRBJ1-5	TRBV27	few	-	CASSFSMGRGLGQPQHF	TGTGCCAGCAGTTTTTCGATGGGGAGGGGACTAGGGCAGCCCCAGCATTTT
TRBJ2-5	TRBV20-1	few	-	CSAQRDGETQYF	TGCAGTGCCCAGAGGGACGGGGAGACCCAGTACTTC
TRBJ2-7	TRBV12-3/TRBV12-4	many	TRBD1	CASTHPGTGYEQYF	TGTGCCAGCACCCACCCCGGGACAGGCTACGAGCAGTACTTC